The clone carrying this T cell receptor (beta chain) was detected only a few times. Its matching antigen is unknown. Via MiXCR, TCRdb re-called the 5' RACE reads, giving one row per CDR3 protein. Of around 380,000 distinct CDR3 sequences listed, more than 25% are singletons. The data are from a study of identical twins' blood T cells. Three pairs of healthy female monozygous twins were the donors. The CDR3 covers 15 residues. The germline V gene encodes CDR1 SGHDN and CDR2 FVKESK. V lost 4 bases to trimming and J lost 6 bases, with 18 bases between them. General study findings and limits: Environmental influences on twin similarity could not be excluded.

Input material: PBMCs. The sequence was obtained from a woman aged 18-49 years in good health. The rearrangement uses TRBV14 and TRBJ1-2, with D possibly being TRBD1 (5 bases). The CDR3, as DNA: TGTGCCAGCAGCCGGAGACAGTACGGGGATAATGGCTACACCTTC. Protein product: CASSRRQYGDNGYTF.